This TCR beta chain comes out of a study of Tregs in tolerant kidney transplant recipients. The nonmyeloablative bone marrow transplants came from related graft donors, with transient mixed chimerism. CD4+CD25+CD127- Tregs, CD4+CD25- non-Tregs, CD4 and CD8 cells were sorted. Study-level results: Validation in larger populations is needed because few patients were studied. Biological reproducibility was not directly addressed in this study.

Generated by immunoSEQ multiplex PCR, the TCRdb table keeps only in-frame clones and is missing some. The table records about 81,000 clones, around 90% of them present only once. As concerns this clone: As yet, its antigen is unknown. Other DNA sequences in the same sample also yield this CDR3.

The receptor comes from a human patient who received a combined kidney and bone marrow transplant. Some T cells may be supplied by the graft donor. Sequencing used CD4+ T cells from blood (PBMCs), obtained 24 months after the transplant.

Here the CDR3 reads CASRTVYNSPLHF. DNA of the CDR3: TGTGCCAGCAGGACAGTCTATAATTCACCCCTCCACTTT. The chain has TRBV6-5 and TRBJ1-6, with a possible D match to TRBD1 (5 bases). Germline-derived CDR1 and CDR2 are MNHEY and SVGAGI. The length of the CDR3 is 13 residues. Between the trimmed V and J ends, which lost 6 bases and 3 bases, there was a span of 6 bases.